Below, 17 T cell receptor beta chains from the same sample are listed, as sequenced in a study of blood T cell dynamics during melanoma immunotherapy. TCRdb's table, derived via immunoSEQ multiplex PCR, lists solely in-frame clones and lacks some. The table records approximately 15,000 clones, over 65% of them present only once. As to time point: pre-treatment baseline. The starting material was blood, obtained from a patient treated with checkpoint blockade. Receptors were obtained from a human donor with melanoma.

This clone was seen once. V gene TRBV6-6 combines with J gene TRBJ2-1; D may correspond to TRBD1 or TRBD2 (6 bases each). Germline CDR1 is MNHNY and CDR2 is SVGAGI (reference sequence). Trimming removed 2 bases at V and 2 bases at J, with 10 bases between. The CDR3 is made up of 15 amino acids. The CDR3 nucleotides are TGTGCCAGCAGTTACGACGGGGGCCCCTACAATGAGCAGTTCTTC. This gives the protein CASSYDGGPYNEQFF.

The rearrangement joins TRBV19 to TRBJ1-2, with D possibly matching TRBD1 (6 bases). Germline CDR1 is LNHDA and CDR2 is SQIVND (reference sequence). The CDR3 contains 14 residues. V dropped 7 bases and J dropped 4 bases, with 16 bases sitting between them. The chain's CDR3 is CASTTRDTPYGYTF. In nucleotides, the CDR3 is TGTGCCAGTACCACTCGGGACACCCCCTATGGCTACACCTTC.

CDR3 in DNA: TGTGCCAGCAGCTCCGTCCCGTGGGACAACAATGAGCAGTTCTTC. Amino acid sequence: CASSSVPWDNNEQFF. J is TRBJ2-1 and V is TRBV11-2; maybe TRBD1 (6 bases). V was trimmed by 4 bases and J by 5 bases, leaving 15 bases between them. The germline gives CDR1 SGHAT, CDR2 FQNNGV. The CDR3 consists of 15 residues.

This rearrangement joins TRBV18 to TRBJ2-2; D possibly corresponds to TRBD1 (5 bases). This CDR3 is built from 16 residues. From germline, CDR1 is KGHSH and CDR2 LQKENI. V was pared by 0 bases and J by 2 bases, with 10 bases between. The CDR3 protein is CASSPPSRANTGELFF. The CDR3, as DNA: TGTGCCAGCTCACCACCAAGCAGGGCCAACACCGGGGAGCTGTTTTTT.

The V and J genes are TRBV6-1 and TRBJ2-3; weak D call: TRBD2 (5 bases). The germline gives CDR1 MNHNS, CDR2 SASEGT. This CDR3 contains 15 residues. The V gene lost 1 base and the J gene lost 5 bases, with 13 bases spanning the gap. CDR3 sequence (DNA): TGTGCCAGCAGTGAAGGGATTTCCGAGGGAGATACGCAGTATTTT. Translation gives CASSEGISEGDTQYF.

J is TRBJ2-7 and V is TRBV20-1; D is perhaps TRBD1 (5 bases). The V gene lost 1 base and the J gene lost 6 bases, with 7 bases spanning the gap. CDR1 is DFQATT, CDR2 SNEGSKA, per germline (reference sequence). CDR3 length equals 11 residues. The CDR3 DNA reads TGCAGTGCTAGAGCAGGGCTCGAGCAGTACTTC. This gives the protein CSARAGLEQYF.

The sample holds a few counts of this clone. The chain links TRBV6-1 to TRBJ2-1; the D gene is possibly TRBD1 (6 bases). V was cut by 6 bases and J by 6 bases, with 15 bases left in between. CDR3 length: 14 amino acids. Germline V gene sequence: CDR1 MNHNS, CDR2 SASEGT. Here the CDR3 reads CASSDNRVSNEQFF. The CDR3 nucleotides are TGTGCCAGCAGCGATAACAGGGTCAGCAATGAGCAGTTCTTC.

V is TRBV4-1 and J is TRBJ2-5; D unresolved. V lost 4 bases to trimming and J lost 4 bases, with 13 bases between them. Germline CDR1 is MGHRA and CDR2 is YSYEKL. CDR3 length: 14 residues. CDR3 coding DNA: TGCGCCAGCAGCCTAAGACTGGTAGGAGAGACCCAGTACTTC. Translated, it gives CASSLRLVGETQYF.

The J gene is TRBJ1-2, the V gene TRBV19; D gene uncertain. The V end lost 3 bases, the J end lost 2 bases, and 4 bases lay between the germline ends. The CDR3 runs 12 residues. Germline CDR1 and CDR2: LNHDA and SQIVND (reference sequence). CDR3 loop: CASSMNNYGYTF. Here the CDR3 DNA reads TGTGCCAGTAGTATGAACAACTATGGCTACACCTTC.

V gene TRBV10-1 combines with J gene TRBJ2-3, with TRBD1 identical over 8 bases. Losses at the gene ends were 3 bases for V and 3 bases for J; bases not matched to a gene: 8. The CDR3 is 16 amino acids. Per the germline V gene, CDR1 is WNHNN and CDR2 is SYGVQD (reference sequence). The CDR3 nucleotides read TGCGCCAGCAGTGATGGACAGGGAGGTGTAACAGATACGCAGTATTTT. Encoded protein: CASSDGQGGVTDTQYF.

The genes are TRBV5-1 and TRBJ2-3; D is undetermined. Per germline, CDR1 SGHRS and CDR2 YFSETQ. This CDR3 region has 15 residues. V was trimmed by 0 bases and J by 1 base, leaving 9 bases between them. In nucleotides, the CDR3 is TGCGCCAGCAGCTTGGAGGTCTCGGGCACAGATACGCAGTATTTT. Its translation: CASSLEVSGTDTQYF.

The chain employs TRBV6-5 and TRBJ1-2; 7 bases fit TRBD1. With V trimmed by 6 bases and J by 2 bases, 6 bases remained unmatched. Germline-derived CDR1 and CDR2 are MNHEY and SVGAGI. The CDR3 runs to 14 residues. The DNA of the CDR3 is TGTGCCAGCAGCCGGGACAGCCAAAACTATGGCTACACCTTC. Its translation: CASSRDSQNYGYTF.

This chain joins TRBV7-9 and TRBJ2-7; no reliable D call. The germline gives CDR1 SEHNR, CDR2 FQNEAQ (reference sequence). The CDR3 runs 14 residues. V shed 1 base and J shed 0 bases, with 7 bases lying between them. The CDR3 DNA is TGTGCCAGCAGCTTAGATCTTAGCTCCTACGAGCAGTACTTC. As protein: CASSLDLSSYEQYF.

In its sample, this clone was seen once. This rearrangement joins TRBV6-6 to TRBJ1-3; D is unclear. The CDR3 is 12 amino acids. From germline, CDR1 is MNHNY and CDR2 SVGAGI (reference sequence). Deletions cut 6 bases from V and 3 bases from J, with 6 bases between. CDR3 DNA sequence: TGTGCCAGCAGCTCCGGTGGAAACACCATATATTTT. This codes for CASSSGGNTIYF.

Points on this clone: The junction and the germline gene differ at one end; a read error may be behind it. The chain is built from TRBV6-4 and TRBJ2-1; D not certain. CDR1 MRHNA and CDR2 SNTAGT come from the germline V gene. This CDR3 has 13 residues. The CDR3 protein is CATSPSSYNEQFF. The CDR3, as DNA: TGTGCCACCAGTCCCAGCTCCTACAATGAGCAGTTCTTC.

The chain joins TRBV6-1 to TRBJ2-3; 8 nucleotides match TRBD2. The V gene's germline CDR1 is MNHNS and CDR2 SASEGT. V lost 0 bases to trimming and J lost 4 bases; unmatched junction nucleotides: 6. This CDR3 is built from 16 residues. CDR3 DNA sequence: TGTGCCAGCAGTGAAGCGGGCGGGGGGTATGCAGATACGCAGTATTTT. Its protein is CASSEAGGGYADTQYF.

The V and J genes are TRBV5-1 and TRBJ2-7; D ambiguous. The germline V gene encodes CDR1 SGHRS and CDR2 YFSETQ. The CDR3 runs 15 residues. With 3 bases removed from V and 5 bases from J, the gap between germline ends came to 18 bases. The CDR3 nucleotides read TGCGCCAGCAGCTCCCTCCCCAGGATTCAAGACGAGCAGTACTTC. This translates into CASSSLPRIQDEQYF.